What follows are 31 T cell receptor beta chains derived from one specimen sequenced in a study of molecular identifiers for immune sequencing clone quantification. TCRdb re-analysed the PCR reads in MiXCR, keeping a single row per CDR3 protein. The sample lists about 640,000 distinct CDR3 sequences; about 20% were seen once. Sample: naive CD8+ T cells from blood, with Jurkat cell RNA spiked in. Subset of the sample: FACS-sorted CD8+CD4-CCR7+CD45RA+ naive T cells. The receptors derive from a human donor in good health. Some libraries in this study had Jurkat cell RNA spiked in.

Of note for this clonotype: A much larger clone sits a single nucleotide away, making a read error possible. V and J are TRBV9 and TRBJ2-3; D possibly corresponds to TRBD2 (6 bases). Germline V CDR1 and CDR2: SGDLS, YYNGEE. This CDR3 contains 12 residues. CDR3 amino acids: CTSSVDGGTQYF. Here the CDR3 DNA reads TGTACCAGCAGCGTAGACGGGGGTACGCAGTATTTT.

The J gene is TRBJ2-3, the V gene TRBV7-6; weak D call: TRBD1 (5 bases). Germline V CDR1 and CDR2: SGHVS, FNYEAQ. With 0 bases removed from V and 3 bases from J, the gap between germline ends came to 13 bases. CDR3 size: 16 residues. CDR3 amino acids: CASSLARQGATDTQYF. The CDR3 DNA follows: TGTGCCAGCAGCTTAGCCCGCCAAGGGGCTACAGATACGCAGTATTTT.

The chain couples TRBV4-2 to TRBJ2-3; D is unresolved. V dropped 2 bases and J dropped 3 bases, with 6 bases sitting between them. Germline V gene lookup returns CDR1 LGHNA and CDR2 YNFKEQ. The CDR3 spans 13 residues. This CDR3 reads CASSQTETDTQYF. CDR3 sequence (DNA): TGTGCCAGCAGCCAAACGGAGACAGATACGCAGTATTTT.

This clonotype was seen repeatedly, ten times or more. The V and J genes are TRBV2 and TRBJ2-1; D may be TRBD1 (5 bases). V lost 2 bases to trimming and J lost 5 bases, with 10 bases between them. CDR1 is SNHLY, CDR2 FYNNEI, per germline. The CDR3 contains 14 residues. CDR3 nucleotide sequence: TGTGCCAGCAGTGAAACACAGGAAAACAATGAGCAGTTCTTC. Amino acid sequence: CASSETQENNEQFF.

This clonotype was detected a few times. V and J are TRBV19 and TRBJ2-7, with D possibly being TRBD1 (6 bases). The CDR3 has 10 residues. The germline V gene has CDR1 LNHDA and CDR2 SQIVND (reference sequence). The CDR3 is CVGAGCEQYF. CDR3 sequence (DNA): TGTGTGGGGGCAGGGTGCGAGCAGTACTTC.

The chain carries TRBV14 and TRBJ2-1, with D hard to call. This CDR3 contains 15 residues. Trimming removed 1 base at V and 8 bases at J, with 15 bases between. Germline CDR1 reads SGHDN; CDR2 reads FVKESK. The CDR3 reads CASSQGTRLIDEQFF. In DNA, the CDR3 is TGTGCCAGCAGCCAAGGAACTCGACTTATCGATGAGCAGTTCTTC.

At least ten counts were recorded for this clonotype. A read error may account for a junction end that differs from germline. V is TRBV19 and J is TRBJ1-5, with a weak D call TRBD1 (6 bases). The CDR3 length is 16 residues. Per the germline V gene, CDR1 is LNHDA and CDR2 is SQIVND (reference sequence). CDR3 loop: CASNIGTRGKGQPQHF. In nucleotides, the CDR3 is TGTGCCAGTAATATAGGTACCAGGGGAAAAGGTCAGCCCCAGCATTTT.

Comments on this clonotype: Germline and junction disagree at one end, which may indicate a read error. This chain links TRBV19 with TRBJ1-5; possible D gene TRBD1, 5 bases. The CDR3 loop spans 14 amino acids. Germline V gene lookup returns CDR1 LNHDA and CDR2 SQIVND (reference sequence). CDR3 sequence reads: CASTIGSGDEPQRF. The CDR3 DNA sequence: TGTGCCAGTACCATTGGATCGGGGGATGAGCCCCAGCGTTTT.

This clonotype was seen repeatedly, ten times or more. The chain uses TRBV2 and TRBJ2-7, with D unresolved. Between the trimmed V and J ends, which lost 3 bases and 3 bases, there was a span of 9 bases. CDR3 length: 13 amino acids. Germline-derived CDR1 and CDR2 are SNHLY and FYNNEI. In nucleotides, the CDR3 is TGTGCCAGCAGTGAGAACAGCCTCTACGAGCAGTACTTC. Amino acid sequence: CASSENSLYEQYF.

This clonotype showed up many times. This sequence joins TRBV12-3 or TRBV12-4 and TRBJ2-7; D not certain. The CDR3 is made up of 13 amino acids. With 7 bases removed from V and 7 bases from J, the gap between germline ends came to 17 bases. The CDR3 loop reads CASMELPWLEQYF. CDR3 nucleotides: TGTGCCAGCATGGAGTTACCATGGTTGGAGCAGTACTTC.

This rearrangement joins TRBV7-6 to TRBJ2-2; D uncertain. The CDR3 contains 15 residues. Germline CDR1 reads SGHVS; CDR2 reads FNYEAQ. Trimming pared 3 bases from V and 0 bases from J, leaving 8 bases between. The CDR3 nucleotides read TGTGCCAGCAGCTTGCGTTCCTCGAACACCGGGGAGCTGTTTTTT. Its translation is CASSLRSSNTGELFF.

The sample holds many counts of this clonotype. The rearrangement links TRBV7-2 to TRBJ1-5; weak D call: TRBD1 (6 bases). V was cut by 5 bases and J by 7 bases, with 15 bases left in between. The CDR3 length is 14 residues. CDR1 and CDR2 (germline): SGHTA, FQGNSA. The CDR3: CASSQRGNGQPQHF. The CDR3 coding sequence is TGTGCCAGCAGCCAGAGGGGGAACGGGCAGCCCCAGCATTTT.

This clonotype was picked up a small number of times. Just one base apart from a much larger clone, this may be a read error. V gene TRBV5-1 combines with J gene TRBJ2-5, with D perhaps TRBD1 (5 bases). The germline V gene has CDR1 SGHRS and CDR2 YFSETQ. V shed 4 bases and J shed 0 bases, with 10 bases lying between them. The length of the CDR3 is 14 residues. The CDR3 is CASSMTDYQETQYF. The CDR3 DNA is TGCGCCAGCAGCATGACAGACTACCAAGAGACCCAGTACTTC.

This clonotype has at least ten counts. The V and J genes are TRBV4-3 and TRBJ1-3; D gene ambiguous. There are 16 residues in the CDR3. V was clipped by 0 bases and J by 0 bases, with 9 bases between them. Germline values: CDR1 LGHNA, CDR2 YSLEER. CDR3 in DNA: TGCGCCAGCAGCCAAGATAAGGGCTACTCTGGAAACACCATATATTTT. This sequence encodes CASSQDKGYSGNTIYF.

In this sample, this clonotype turned up many times. The chain links TRBV13 to TRBJ2-5; D may be TRBD1 or TRBD2 (5 bases each). The CDR3 extends over 13 amino acids. The V end was cut by 5 bases, the J end by 5 bases, with 12 bases between. Germline lookup yields CDR1 PRHDT and CDR2 FYEKMQ (reference sequence). CDR3 protein: CASSPGRMETQYF. CDR3 DNA sequence: TGTGCCAGCAGCCCGGGACGGATGGAGACCCAGTACTTC. Full variable domain (missing parts from reference TRBV13 and TRBJ2-5): AAGVIQSPRHLIKEKRETATLKCYPIPRHDTVYWYQQGPGQDPQFLISFYEKMQSDKGSIPDRFSAQQFSDYHSELNMSSLELGDSALYFCASSPGRMETQYFGPGTRLLVL.

Many counts were recorded for this clonotype. The V call is TRBV7-9, the J call TRBJ1-5; D is perhaps TRBD1 (5 bases). The CDR3 has 12 amino acids. V lost 8 bases and J lost 5, with 10 bases in between. Per germline, CDR1 SEHNR and CDR2 FQNEAQ (reference sequence). In nucleotides, the CDR3 is TGTGCCAGCTGCTCGGGGGATCAGCCCCAGCATTTT. This translates into CASCSGDQPQHF.

This clonotype was recorded at least ten times. The V call is TRBV30, the J call TRBJ2-5; 7 positions match TRBD2. Germline CDR1 and CDR2: GTSNPN and SVGIG (reference sequence). Unmatched junction bases numbered 4, after V lost 2 bases and J lost 4 bases. CDR3 length equals 13 residues. The CDR3 nucleotides read TGTGCCTGGAGTAAGTGGGAGGGAGAGACCCAGTACTTC. Translating gives CAWSKWEGETQYF.

V gene TRBV19 combines with J gene TRBJ1-5, with D unclear. Germline CDR1 and CDR2: LNHDA and SQIVND (reference sequence). With 7 bases removed from V and 5 bases from J, the gap between germline ends came to 15 bases. This CDR3 is built from 14 residues. CDR3 DNA: TGTGCCAGTAACACGGGCGGGCCCTATCAGCCCCAGCATTTT. It specifies CASNTGGPYQPQHF. Full variable domain (outside the CDR3, taken from reference TRBV19 and TRBJ1-5): DGGITQSPKYLFRKEGQNVTLSCEQNLNHDAMYWYRQDPGQGLRLIYYSQIVNDFQKGDIAEGYSVSREKKESFPLTVTSAQKNPTAFYLCASNTGGPYQPQHFGDGTRLSIL.

In its sample, this clonotype was seen many times. The CDR3 DNA is TGTGCCAGCAGTTTATGGGGGGGCTACGAGCAGTACTTC. It is translated as CASSLWGGYEQYF. V gene TRBV27 combines with J gene TRBJ2-7; 7 bases map to TRBD2. The J segment lost 3 bases and the V segment lost 1 base, leaving 0 bases of the junction unmatched. Per germline, CDR1 MNHEY and CDR2 SMNVEV (reference sequence). CDR3 length equals 13 residues.

A word on this clonotype: A much larger clone is a single base away; this may be a read error. The chain joins TRBV6-1 to TRBJ1-1; a weak D match, TRBD1 (6 bases). The CDR3 consists of 16 residues. Germline V CDR1 and CDR2: MNHNS, SASEGT. The CDR3 coding sequence is TGTGCCGGCAGCTCACTGTTGGGGGCTGAGTACACTGAAGCTTTCTTT. It translates to CAGSSLLGAEYTEAFF.

In regard to this clonotype: One junction end disagrees with the germline gene, perhaps due to a read error. J is TRBJ2-1 and V is TRBV7-3, with unresolved D. CDR1 and CDR2 from the germline V gene are SGHTA and FQGTGA. This CDR3 is 12 amino acids long. The CDR3 here is CAGSLGRSEQFF. The CDR3 bases are TGTGCCGGCAGCTTAGGAAGGAGTGAGCAGTTCTTC.

A word on this clonotype: A read error is possible here, since a much larger clone lies one base away. V gene TRBV4-3 combines with J gene TRBJ1-2; no definite D call. The germline V gene has CDR1 LGHNA and CDR2 YSLEER. The CDR3 totals 15 residues. The CDR3 nucleotides are TGCGCCAGCAGCCAAGAACCAGGATACCACTATGGCCACACCTTC. It is translated as CASSQEPGYHYGHTF.

This clonotype was seen a few times. The CDR3 is CASSPGRSNTEAFF. The CDR3 DNA follows: TGTGCCAGCAGCCCGGGCAGGTCGAACACTGAAGCTTTCTTT. This rearrangement joins TRBV7-9 to TRBJ1-1; no firm D call. This CDR3 has 14 amino acids. Deletions cut 5 bases from V and 1 base from J, with 11 bases between. The germline CDR1 and CDR2 sequences are SEHNR and FQNEAQ (reference sequence).

This clonotype occurred many times. The CDR3 loop is CASSSPTGMNTEAFF. DNA for the CDR3: TGCGCCAGCAGCTCGCCGACGGGGATGAACACTGAAGCTTTCTTT. This chain connects TRBV5-1 to TRBJ1-1; no firm D call. Deletions cut 3 bases from V and 0 bases from J, with 12 bases between. Germline CDR1 and CDR2: SGHRS and YFSETQ. The CDR3 is 15 amino acids.

A word on this clonotype: This may stem from a read error, because a much larger clone lies one nucleotide away. This chain connects TRBV20-1 to TRBJ2-7; D may be TRBD2 (5 bases). In germline, CDR1 is DFQATT, CDR2 SNEGSKA (reference sequence). This CDR3 is built from 13 residues. Trimming took off 5 bases at V and 1 base at J, with 12 bases between the two ends. CDR3 sequence: CSAGGHLSYEQYF. The CDR3 bases are TGCAGTGCTGGAGGCCACCTATCCTACGAGCAGTACTTC.

V usage is TRBV19 and J usage is TRBJ1-5; D may be TRBD1 (5 bases). CDR3 length: 15 residues. Per germline, CDR1 LNHDA and CDR2 SQIVND (reference sequence). With 0 bases removed from V and 8 bases from J, the gap between germline ends came to 14 bases. The CDR3 loop reads CASSIDFGGMKPQHF. CDR3 DNA sequence: TGTGCCAGTAGTATAGATTTTGGGGGGATGAAGCCCCAGCATTTT.

This clonotype was seen many times. The rearrangement links TRBV20-1 to TRBJ1-2; TRBD1 matches 9 bases. This CDR3 contains 13 residues. The V gene's germline CDR1 is DFQATT and CDR2 SNEGSKA (reference sequence). The J segment lost 4 bases and the V segment lost 3 bases, leaving 3 bases of the junction unmatched. For the CDR3, the DNA is TGCAGTGCTAGTGTGACAGGGGGCTATGGCTACACCTTC. Translation gives CSASVTGGYGYTF.

Turning to this clonotype: This clone may be a read error of a much larger clone one base away. V is TRBV10-2 and J is TRBJ2-2, with D perhaps matching TRBD2 (5 bases). The germline CDR1 and CDR2 sequences are WSHSY and SAAADI. The CDR3 loop spans 14 amino acids. The CDR3 region has the DNA TGCGCCGGCAGTGAGTCGTCGGGGTCCGGGGAGCTGTTTTTT. Amino acids: CAGSESSGSGELFF.

Concerning this clonotype itself: Relative to the germline gene, one junction end is altered; a read error may explain this. The chain links TRBV7-9 to TRBJ2-1; D gene unclear. This CDR3 is built from 11 residues. Germline-derived CDR1 and CDR2 are SEHNR and FQNEAQ (reference sequence). DNA of the CDR3: TGTGCCAGCAGCTTTTCTCGTGAGCAGATCTTC. Amino acids: CASSFSREQIF. Supplemented by reference TRBV7-9 and TRBJ2-1, the full variable domain reads DTGVSQNPRHKITKRGQNVTFRCDPISEHNRLYWYRQTLGQGPEFLTYFQNEAQLEKSRLLSDRFSAERPKGSFSTLEIQRTEQGDSAMYLCASSFSREQIFGPGTRLTVL.

This clonotype has ten or more counts. The chain couples TRBV6-5 to TRBJ2-2; 9 bases match TRBD1. Trimming removed 6 bases from V and 4 bases from J; junction bases left unmatched: 6. The CDR3 is made up of 15 amino acids. Germline CDR1 MNHEY, CDR2 SVGAGI. The CDR3 region is CASRETGGGTGELFF. The CDR3 nucleotides read TGTGCCAGCAGAGAAACAGGGGGCGGCACCGGGGAGCTGTTTTTT.

As to this clonotype: The junction differs from germline at one of its ends, possibly a read error. The V and J genes are TRBV7-6 and TRBJ2-5, with 10 positions matching TRBD2. The CDR3 totals 14 residues. The germline gives CDR1 SGHVS, CDR2 FNYEAQ. DNA for the CDR3: TGTGCCAGCAGCTTATCGCTAGCGGGAGAGACCCAGCACTTC. Translated: CASSLSLAGETQHF.